The clone carrying this TCR beta chain was picked up a small number of times. The antigen is not known. This sample was included in a study of shared clonotypes between healthy human individuals. Findings and limits, study-wide: The small donor group covered limited genetic and exposure diversity.

It was across several immunoSEQ plates that each subset's genomic DNA was evenly split. Only in-frame clones appear in the TCRdb table, and some are missing; sequencing was by immunoSEQ multiplex PCR. The table includes nearly 750,000 clones, approximately 72% detected once. V was clipped by 4 bases and J by 3 bases, with 12 bases between them. This CDR3 is 15 amino acids long. From germline, CDR1 is ENHRY and CDR2 SYGVKD. V usage is TRBV10-3 and J usage is TRBJ1-4; D may be TRBD1 (6 bases). This TCR was recovered from a woman in her 30s in good health. Sequences were obtained from memory CD4+ T cells sorted from blood. Specified subset: CD45RA-negative fraction. CDR3 sequence reads: CAISVLGQPNEKLFF. The CDR3 coding sequence is TGTGCCATCAGTGTCCTTGGACAGCCTAATGAAAAACTGTTTTTT.